This T cell receptor beta chain stems from a study of cytomegalovirus exposure and HLA in healthy donors. Study findings and constraints: In vitro testing confirmed a few CMV-associated chains as specific for CMV antigens. Reportedly, diagnosis of cytomegalovirus status by the classifier showed high specificity and sensitivity.

On this clone itself: Its target is not known.

60 Vbeta and 13 Jbeta primers were used in PCR. The repertoire was sequenced with immunoSEQ multiplex PCR; TCRdb's copy has only in-frame clones and lacks some. The sample lists 150,000 or so clones, approximately 80% occurring once. The source of this sequence is a man aged 45-60 years in good health and CMV-seropositive. The sample taken for sequencing was PBMCs.

The CDR3 protein is CASRGGVINTGELFF. CDR3 in DNA: TGCGCCAGTCGTGGGGGGGTCATAAACACCGGGGAGCTGTTTTTT. The V and J genes are TRBV5-1 and TRBJ2-2; 7 nucleotides agree with TRBD2. The CDR3 is 15 amino acids. The trim removed 8 bases at V and 2 bases at J, leaving 9 bases unmatched. CDR1 and CDR2 from the germline V gene are SGHRS and YFSETQ.